This paragraph covers one T cell receptor (beta chain) sequence. No antigen is known for it. This entry comes from a study of identical twins. Findings and limits, study-wide: Out-of-frame TCR alpha sharing observed in monozygotic twins exceeded model estimates. A cross-sectional statistical analysis, not follow-up of the same donors, supported the conclusions.

One entry per CDR3 protein, called by TCRdb with MiXCR from the 5' RACE reads. The data show around 530,000 distinct CDR3 sequences, about 16% seen once. V shed 2 bases and J shed 3 bases, with 10 bases lying between them. The CDR3 consists of 14 residues. Per germline, CDR1 SNHLY and CDR2 FYNNEI. The donor group consisted entirely of healthy Caucasians. The data were also submitted as part of a second study, on yellow fever vaccine responses in identical twins. That source notes: Vaccine T cell responses of twins reportedly seemed partly convergent and partly personalized.

The sequence was obtained from a woman aged 18-29 years in good health. Sequenced input: CD4+ T cells sorted from blood. J is TRBJ2-5 and V is TRBV2; the D is unclear. The DNA of the CDR3 is TGTGCCAGCAGTGAATCACTCCTTGAAGAGACCCAGTACTTC. This codes for CASSESLLEETQYF.